These 10 T cell receptor beta chains share one sample of origin, sequenced in a study of blood T cell repertoires in COVID-19. Measured with immunoSEQ multiplex PCR; TCRdb has only the in-frame clones, and not every one. Among about 270,000 clones listed, about nine tenths were seen once. The sequenced sample consisted of peripheral blood. The receptors were gathered from a man aged 55-75 years who had recovered from COVID-19.

This clone was seen a single time. The J gene is TRBJ2-7, the V gene TRBV5-1; 7 nucleotides agree with TRBD1. The germline CDR1 and CDR2 sequences are SGHRS and YFSETQ. This CDR3 has 14 amino acids. V gave up 5 bases and J gave up 0 bases; unmatched junction bases: 5. Written as DNA, the CDR3 is TGCGCCAGCAGAGGGGGCACCACCTCCTACGAGCAGTACTTC. Protein: CASRGGTTSYEQYF.

The chain is built from TRBV27 and TRBJ1-5; D call uncertain. Germline V gene data show CDR1 as MNHEY and CDR2 as SMNVEV (reference sequence). The CDR3 loop spans 15 amino acids. V dropped 5 bases and J dropped 3 bases, with 14 bases sitting between them. The CDR3 DNA is TGTGCCAGCAGTCCCACAACGAGGAACAATCAGCCCCAGCATTTT. This sequence encodes CASSPTTRNNQPQHF.

V gene TRBV5-1 combines with J gene TRBJ2-1; 7 nucleotides agree with TRBD1. The trim removed 1 base at V and 8 bases at J, leaving 0 bases unmatched. This CDR3 comprises 12 residues. Looked up from germline, CDR1 is SGHRS and CDR2 is YFSETQ. CDR3 in amino acids: CASSLTGDEQFF. DNA for the CDR3: TGCGCCAGCAGCTTGACAGGGGATGAGCAGTTCTTC.

This rearrangement joins TRBV6-5 to TRBJ2-2; TRBD2 matches 8 bases. Germline CDR1 and CDR2: MNHEY and SVGAGI. The CDR3 runs to 15 residues. V was pared by 0 bases and J by 10 bases, with 7 bases of the junction left unmatched. The CDR3 spells CASSYSRGLGAELFF. The DNA for the CDR3 is TGTGCCAGCAGTTACTCGAGGGGACTAGGGGCGGAGCTGTTTTTT.

This clone has only one observation. This chain uses TRBV4-2 with TRBJ2-5; 7 bases align to TRBD2. V dropped 1 base and J dropped 1; count of bases not matched to a gene: 6. The CDR3 sequence is 16 residues long. Germline CDR1 reads LGHNA; CDR2 reads YNFKEQ. The CDR3 DNA is TGTGCCAGCAGCCAAGTTTCTAGCGGAACCCAAGAGACCCAGTACTTC. Residues: CASSQVSSGTQETQYF.

The genes are TRBV6-5 and TRBJ2-5; 8 bases are a match to TRBD1. The V and J ends lost 6 bases and 5 bases, in that order; junction bases with no gene match: 5. Germline V gene data show CDR1 as MNHEY and CDR2 as SVGAGI. This CDR3 contains 13 residues. The chain's CDR3 is CASRTDRGETQYF. The DNA of the CDR3 is TGTGCCAGCAGAACCGACAGGGGTGAGACCCAGTACTTC.

V and J are TRBV6-5 and TRBJ1-1; D gene uncertain. The CDR3 is 11 residues long. Trimming stripped 8 bases from V and 6 bases from J, with 10 bases between. From germline, CDR1 is MNHEY and CDR2 SVGAGI. In nucleotides, the CDR3 is TGTGCCAGCTGGAGTGTCGCTGAAGCTTTCTTT. Residues: CASWSVAEAFF.

The rearrangement joins TRBV6-5 to TRBJ2-7, with 7 positions matching TRBD1. Unmatched junction bases numbered 4, after V lost 6 bases and J lost 5 bases. This CDR3 spans 12 amino acids. The germline V gene has CDR1 MNHEY and CDR2 SVGAGI. The CDR3 here is CASSRDRDEQYF. Written as DNA, the CDR3 is TGTGCCAGCAGCCGAGACAGGGACGAGCAGTACTTC.

The gene calls are TRBV3-1 (or the pseudogene TRBV3-2) and TRBJ2-7; the D is unclear. V was trimmed by 1 base and J by 1 base, leaving 11 bases between them. CDR1 and CDR2 (germline): LGHDT, YNNKEL (reference sequence). The CDR3 length is 15 residues. The CDR3 sequence: CASSQGQVRSYEQYF. As DNA, the CDR3 is TGTGCCAGCAGCCAAGGGCAGGTACGATCCTACGAGCAGTACTTC.

The CDR3 DNA reads TGTGCCAGCAGTTATGGGGAGGGGGATCACTATGGCTACACCTTC. This gives the protein CASSYGEGDHYGYTF. J is TRBJ1-2 and V is TRBV6-6; weak D call: TRBD1 (6 bases). The germline V gene encodes CDR1 MNHNY and CDR2 SVGAGI (reference sequence). There are 15 residues in the CDR3. Deletions cut 3 bases from V and 3 bases from J, with 14 bases between.